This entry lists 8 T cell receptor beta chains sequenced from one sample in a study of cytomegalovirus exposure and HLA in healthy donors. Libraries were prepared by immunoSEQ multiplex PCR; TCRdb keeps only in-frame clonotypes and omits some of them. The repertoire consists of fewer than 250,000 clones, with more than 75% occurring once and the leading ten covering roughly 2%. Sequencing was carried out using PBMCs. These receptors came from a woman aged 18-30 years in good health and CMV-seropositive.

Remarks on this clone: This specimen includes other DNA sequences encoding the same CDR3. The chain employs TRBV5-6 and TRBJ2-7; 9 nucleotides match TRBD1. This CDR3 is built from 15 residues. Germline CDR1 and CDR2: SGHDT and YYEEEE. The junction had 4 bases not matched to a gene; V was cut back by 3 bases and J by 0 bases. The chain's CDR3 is CASSSPGQGSYEQYF. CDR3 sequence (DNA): TGTGCCAGCAGCTCTCCGGGACAGGGCTCCTACGAGCAGTACTTC.

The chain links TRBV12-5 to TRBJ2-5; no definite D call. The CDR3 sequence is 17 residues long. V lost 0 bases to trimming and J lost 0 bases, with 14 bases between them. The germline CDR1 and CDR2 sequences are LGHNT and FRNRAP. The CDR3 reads CASGLVLGEPYQETQYF. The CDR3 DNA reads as TGTGCTAGTGGTTTGGTACTCGGAGAGCCGTACCAAGAGACCCAGTACTTC. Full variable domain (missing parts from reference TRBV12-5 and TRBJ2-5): DARVTQTPRHKVTEMGQEVTMRCQPILGHNTVFWYRQTMMQGLELLAYFRNRAPLDDSGMPKDRFSAEMPDATLATLKIQPSEPRDSAVYFCASGLVLGEPYQETQYFGPGTRLLVL.

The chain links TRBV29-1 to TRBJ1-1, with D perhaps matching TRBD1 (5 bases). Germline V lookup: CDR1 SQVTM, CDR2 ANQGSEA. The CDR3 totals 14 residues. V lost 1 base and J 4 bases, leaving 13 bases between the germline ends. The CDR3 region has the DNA TGCAGCGTTGAAGTTGTTGGGGGGTTCACTGAAGCTTTCTTT. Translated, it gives CSVEVVGGFTEAFF.

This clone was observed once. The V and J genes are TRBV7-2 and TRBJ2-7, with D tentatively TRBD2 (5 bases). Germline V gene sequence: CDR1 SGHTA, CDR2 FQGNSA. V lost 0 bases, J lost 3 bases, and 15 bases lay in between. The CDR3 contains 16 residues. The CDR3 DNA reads TGTGCCAGCAGCTTAGCGACTAACCCTCCTTACTACGAGCAGTACTTC. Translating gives CASSLATNPPYYEQYF. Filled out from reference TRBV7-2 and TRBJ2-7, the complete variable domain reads GAGVSQSPSNKVTEKGKDVELRCDPISGHTALYWYRQSLGQGLEFLIYFQGNSAPDKSGLPSDRFSAERTGGSVSTLTIQRTQQEDSAVYLCASSLATNPPYYEQYFGPGTRLTVT.

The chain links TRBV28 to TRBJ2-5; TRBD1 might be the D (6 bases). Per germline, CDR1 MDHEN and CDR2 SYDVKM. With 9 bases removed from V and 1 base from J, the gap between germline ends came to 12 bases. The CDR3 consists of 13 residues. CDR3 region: CASENRVQETQYF. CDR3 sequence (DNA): TGTGCCAGTGAGAACAGGGTCCAAGAGACCCAGTACTTC. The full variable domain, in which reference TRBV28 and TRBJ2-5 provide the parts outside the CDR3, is DVKVTQSSRYLVKRTGEKVFLECVQDMDHENMFWYRQDPGLGLRLIYFSYDVKMKEKGDIPEGYSVSREKKERFSLILESASTNQTSMYLCASENRVQETQYFGPGTRLLVL.

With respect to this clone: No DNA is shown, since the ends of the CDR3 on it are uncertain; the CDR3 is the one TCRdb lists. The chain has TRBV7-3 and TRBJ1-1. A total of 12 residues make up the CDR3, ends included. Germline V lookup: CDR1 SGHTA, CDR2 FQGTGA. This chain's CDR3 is CASSFGSGEAFF.

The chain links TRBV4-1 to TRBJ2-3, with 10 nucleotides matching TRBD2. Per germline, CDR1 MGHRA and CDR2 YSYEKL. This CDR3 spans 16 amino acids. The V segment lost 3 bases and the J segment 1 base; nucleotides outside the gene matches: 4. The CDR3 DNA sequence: TGCGCCAGCAGCCATCCCGGGACTAGCGGCACAGATACGCAGTATTTT. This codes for CASSHPGTSGTDTQYF.

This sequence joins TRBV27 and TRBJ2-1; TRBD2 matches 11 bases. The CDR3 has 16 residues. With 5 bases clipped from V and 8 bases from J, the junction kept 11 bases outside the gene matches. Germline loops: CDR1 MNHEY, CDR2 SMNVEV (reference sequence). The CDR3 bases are TGTGCCAGCAGTCGAATCAAGACTAGCGGGGCCGATGAGCAGTTCTTC. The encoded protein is CASSRIKTSGADEQFF.